The 14 T cell receptor beta chains given below trace back to one sample, sequenced in a study of blood T cell repertoires in COVID-19. Clones were read by immunoSEQ multiplex PCR, and TCRdb kept only the in-frame ones, dropping some. The sample records 83,000 or so clones, about 76% being singletons. What was sequenced was peripheral blood. Receptors were obtained from an elderly woman with acute or convalescent COVID-19.

This chain's CDR3 is CASSATTSPGGGSVGYTF. The CDR3 DNA follows: TGTGCCAGCTCAGCCACCACTTCTCCAGGGGGCGGATCAGTTGGCTACACCTTC. V gene TRBV18 combines with J gene TRBJ1-2; 8 positions agree with TRBD1. This CDR3 comprises 18 residues. Germline-derived CDR1 and CDR2 are KGHSH and LQKENI. J was trimmed by 7 bases and V by 5 bases; bases with no gene match: 21.

The gene calls are TRBV4-1 and TRBJ1-4; possibly TRBD1 for D (6 bases). The V gene's germline CDR1 is MGHRA and CDR2 YSYEKL. The CDR3 totals 16 residues. Trimming removed 1 base at V and 7 bases at J, with 16 bases between. The CDR3 bases are TGCGCCAGCAGCCAAGTGGGGAGGGGGAAGGGTGAAAAACTGTTTTTT. This translates into CASSQVGRGKGEKLFF.

The rearrangement links TRBV6-2 or TRBV6-3 to TRBJ2-7, with 9 bases fitting TRBD2. Germline lookup yields CDR1 MNHEY and CDR2 SVGEGT. V lost 6 bases to trimming and J lost 5 bases; unmatched junction nucleotides: 8. This CDR3 has 14 residues. The CDR3, as DNA: TGTGCCAGCAGACCTAGCGGGAATAGAAACGAGCAGTACTTC. Its protein is CASRPSGNRNEQYF.

This chain uses TRBV18 with TRBJ1-1; D ambiguous. V was clipped by 0 bases and J by 6 bases, with 11 bases between them. CDR3 length: 14 residues. Germline CDR1 is KGHSH and CDR2 is LQKENI. CDR3 loop: CASSPPVRLAEAFF. CDR3 DNA: TGTGCCAGCTCACCACCGGTCAGGCTTGCTGAAGCTTTCTTT. The full variable domain, rest sourced from reference TRBV18 and TRBJ1-1, is NAGVMQNPRHLVRRRGQEARLRCSPMKGHSHVYWYRQLPEEGLKFMVYLQKENIIDESGMPKERFSAEFPKEGPSILRIQQVVRGDSAAYFCASSPPVRLAEAFFGQGTRLTVV.

The gene calls are TRBV3-1 (or the pseudogene TRBV3-2) and TRBJ1-4; 9 bases fit TRBD1. The CDR3 has 15 residues. Losses at the gene ends were 4 bases for V and 2 bases for J; bases not matched to a gene: 2. Per the germline V gene, CDR1 is LGHDT and CDR2 is YNNKEL (reference sequence). CDR3 in DNA: TGTGCCAGCAGCCTCGGACAGGGGACTAATGAAAAACTGTTTTTT. Its protein is CASSLGQGTNEKLFF.

The gene calls are TRBV7-3 and TRBJ2-3, with 7 bases fitting TRBD2. This CDR3 contains 15 residues. Germline CDR1 reads SGHTA; CDR2 reads FQGTGA. J was trimmed by 2 bases and V by 6 bases; bases with no gene match: 8. For the CDR3, the DNA is TGTGCCAGCAGTCCAAGCGGGGTGGACACAGATACGCAGTATTTT. Translation: CASSPSGVDTDTQYF.

Regarding this clone: Distinct nucleotide sequences in the sample also encode this CDR3. The V call is TRBV19, the J call TRBJ2-2; D gene ambiguous. CDR1 and CDR2 from the germline V gene are LNHDA and SQIVND (reference sequence). V gave up 2 bases and J gave up 1 base, with 5 bases separating them. This CDR3 has 14 amino acids. DNA for the CDR3: TGTGCCAGTAGTATATGGCAGAACACCGGGGAGCTGTTTTTT. It translates to CASSIWQNTGELFF.

This chain links TRBV28 with TRBJ2-3; the D is unclear. With 7 bases removed from V and 2 bases from J, the gap between germline ends came to 7 bases. Germline V gives CDR1 MDHEN, CDR2 SYDVKM. The CDR3 length is 12 residues. The CDR3 DNA sequence: TGTGCCAGCAACTCCTTCACAGATACGCAGTATTTT. It is translated as CASNSFTDTQYF. Filled out from reference TRBV28 and TRBJ2-3, the complete variable domain reads DVKVTQSSRYLVKRTGEKVFLECVQDMDHENMFWYRQDPGLGLRLIYFSYDVKMKEKGDIPEGYSVSREKKERFSLILESASTNQTSMYLCASNSFTDTQYFGPGTRLTVL.

The CDR3 reads CASSQSKSSREVSNQPQHF. In DNA, the CDR3 is TGCGCCAGCAGTCAATCAAAGTCCTCGCGGGAAGTGAGCAATCAGCCCCAGCATTTT. The gene calls are TRBV23-1 and TRBJ1-5; D is unclear. TRBV23-1 belongs to the ORF category, with a function that is uncertain. The V end lost 0 bases, the J end lost 1 base, and 19 bases lay between the germline ends. The CDR3 has 19 amino acids.

This clone was seen a handful of times. This sample also contains other DNA sequences that code for the same CDR3. The CDR3 DNA sequence: TGTGCCAGCACTCTGGGAGGGGACAACTATGGCTACACCTTC. Protein product: CASTLGGDNYGYTF. The rearrangement joins TRBV28 to TRBJ1-2, with D tentatively TRBD1 (5 bases). The CDR3 runs to 14 residues. From germline, CDR1 is MDHEN and CDR2 SYDVKM. V shed 7 bases and J shed 2 bases, with 14 bases lying between them.

J is TRBJ1-1 and V is TRBV3-1 (or the pseudogene TRBV3-2); D remains ambiguous. The V and J ends lost 1 base and 5 bases respectively, with 8 bases between them. The CDR3 length is 13 residues. CDR1 and CDR2 (germline): LGHDT, YNNKEL (reference sequence). CDR3 in amino acids: CASSQVTGTEAFF. CDR3 bases: TGTGCCAGCAGCCAAGTCACGGGGACTGAAGCTTTCTTT.

The chain recombines TRBV30 with TRBJ1-1, with D possibly TRBD1 on 5 matching bases. Trimming took off 3 bases at V and 1 base at J, with 9 bases between the two ends. Germline V gene lookup returns CDR1 GTSNPN and CDR2 SVGIG (reference sequence). The CDR3 extends over 13 amino acids. CDR3 protein: CAWSLDRNTEAFF. In DNA, the CDR3 is TGTGCCTGGAGCCTAGACAGGAACACTGAAGCTTTCTTT.

The rearrangement links TRBV19 to TRBJ1-4, with D possibly matching TRBD1 (5 bases). The germline CDR1 and CDR2 sequences are LNHDA and SQIVND (reference sequence). This CDR3 has 13 amino acids. With 6 bases removed from V and 2 bases from J, the gap between germline ends came to 7 bases. CDR3 bases: TGTGCCAGTAGAAAGGGGACTAATGAAAAACTGTTTTTT. Translating gives CASRKGTNEKLFF.

The chain has TRBV7-2 and TRBJ2-7; tentatively, D is TRBD1 (6 bases). CDR3 length: 14 residues. The V and J ends lost 1 base and 3 bases respectively, with 10 bases between them. Germline V gives CDR1 SGHTA, CDR2 FQGNSA. The chain's CDR3 is CASSLDRDHYEQYF. The CDR3 region has the DNA TGTGCCAGCAGCTTAGACAGGGACCACTACGAGCAGTACTTC.